This T cell receptor beta chain was captured by sequencing in a study of blood T cell repertoires in COVID-19. As for the study in general: PBMCs, B-cell-depleted T cells, or T cells were the source of the cDNA or gDNA that made up the material.

Those enrolled, adults aged roughly 18 to 100 years, came from around 24 US areas. The study assigned cohorts using participant-reported clinical history. Measured with immunoSEQ multiplex PCR; TCRdb has only the in-frame clones, and not every one. This table has around 290,000 clones, 70% to 90% appearing once. The CDR3 covers 12 residues. V is TRBV21-1 and J is TRBJ1-1; the table's D call, TRBD1, was not checked against the DNA. TRBV21-1 is a listed pseudogene. This TCR was sampled from a woman aged 60-75 years in a cohort exposed to, infected with or recovered from COVID-19 (not recorded which). Sequenced: PBMCs or T cells enriched from blood (not recorded which). The CDR3 sequence: CASSRVRAEAFF. CDR3 sequence (DNA): TGTGCCAGCTCCAGGGTAAGGGCCGAAGCTTTCTTT.